This T cell receptor beta chain was recovered during a study of cytomegalovirus exposure and HLA in healthy donors. The study's findings and limits: At a 0.05 false discovery rate, a later analysis found around 17,000 TCR beta sequences to be associated with HLA alleles. Whilst most TCR sequences proved rare, a subset of public TCRs occurred across many donors.

There were likely unrecorded immune exposures, though donors were nominally healthy when sampled. CDR3 size: 14 residues. Germline V gene data show CDR1 as SGHAT and CDR2 as FQNNGV. The trim removed 2 bases at V and 7 bases at J, leaving 6 bases unmatched. About this clone: Its antigen is unidentified.

The PCR employed 60 Vbeta primers together with 13 Jbeta primers. TCRdb's copy holds only in-frame clones and misses some; the assay was immunoSEQ multiplex PCR. The sample data list approximately 40,000 clones. The sequenced sample was PBMCs. The chain links TRBV11-2 to TRBJ1-1; 8 bases fit TRBD1. This clonotype originated in a human donor in good health. The CDR3 reads CASSLTWTGHEAFF. DNA of the CDR3: TGTGCCAGCAGCTTAACCTGGACAGGGCATGAAGCTTTCTTT.